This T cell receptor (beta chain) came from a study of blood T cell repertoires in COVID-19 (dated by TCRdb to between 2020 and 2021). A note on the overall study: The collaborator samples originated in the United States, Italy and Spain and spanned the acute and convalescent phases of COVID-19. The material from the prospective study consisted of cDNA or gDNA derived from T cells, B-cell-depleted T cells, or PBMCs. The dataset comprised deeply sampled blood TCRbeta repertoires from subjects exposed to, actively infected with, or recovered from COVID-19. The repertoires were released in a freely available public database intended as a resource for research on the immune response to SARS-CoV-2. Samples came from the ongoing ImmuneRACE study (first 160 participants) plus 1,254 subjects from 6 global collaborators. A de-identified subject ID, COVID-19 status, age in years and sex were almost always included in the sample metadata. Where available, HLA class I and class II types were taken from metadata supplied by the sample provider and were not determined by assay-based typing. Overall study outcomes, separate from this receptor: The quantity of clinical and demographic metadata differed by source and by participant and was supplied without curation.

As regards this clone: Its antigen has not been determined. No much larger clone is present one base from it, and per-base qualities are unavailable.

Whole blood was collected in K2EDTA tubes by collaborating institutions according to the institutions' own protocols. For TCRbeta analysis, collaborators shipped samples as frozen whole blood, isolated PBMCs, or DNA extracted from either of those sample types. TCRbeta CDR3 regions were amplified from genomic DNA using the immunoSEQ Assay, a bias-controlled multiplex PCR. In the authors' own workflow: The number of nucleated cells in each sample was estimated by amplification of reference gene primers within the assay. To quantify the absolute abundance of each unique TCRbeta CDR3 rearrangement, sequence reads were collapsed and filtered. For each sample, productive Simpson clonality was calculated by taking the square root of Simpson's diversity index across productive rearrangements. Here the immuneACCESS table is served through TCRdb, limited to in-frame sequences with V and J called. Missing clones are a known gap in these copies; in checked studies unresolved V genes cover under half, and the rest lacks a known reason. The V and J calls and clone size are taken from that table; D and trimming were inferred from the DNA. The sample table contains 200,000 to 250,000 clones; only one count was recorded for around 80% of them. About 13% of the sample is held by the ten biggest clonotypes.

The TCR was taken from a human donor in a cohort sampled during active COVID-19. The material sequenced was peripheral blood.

The DNA reads as follows: TGTGCCAGCAGCGCCTGGGACAGTACTTATATCTATGGCTACACCTTC. This encodes CASSAWDSTYIYGYTF. Recombination linked TRBV9 to TRBJ1-2; 7 of the junction bases match TRBD1. From the germline V gene, CDR1 is SGDLS and CDR2 is YYNGEE. Its CDR3 holds 16 amino acids, cysteine through phenylalanine. The retained sequence is limited to the CDR3, 48 bases, with the frame set at the first base. V ends up 3 bases short and J 4 bases short, with an unmatched junction base count of 12. With all but the CDR3 taken from the reference TRBV9 and TRBJ1-2 genes, the full variable domain is: DSGVTQTPKHLITATGQRVTLRCSPRSGDLSVYWYQQSLDQGLQFLIQYYNGEERAKGNILERFSAQQFPDLHSELNLSSLELGDSALYFCASSAWDSTYIYGYTFGSGTRLTVV.